The subject of this entry is one T cell receptor beta chain. The entry originates in a study of blood T cell repertoires in COVID-19. Study-level background: Samples taken during acute and convalescent COVID-19 were collected in the United States, Italy and Spain. PBMCs, B-cell-depleted T cells, or T cells were the source of the cDNA or gDNA that made up the material.

Germline loops: CDR1 SGHRS, CDR2 YFSETQ. J lost 2 bases, V lost 4 bases, and 4 bases had no gene match. The CDR3 has 14 residues. In the authors' workflow: Reference gene primer amplification gave nucleated cell count estimates. The data were produced by immunoSEQ multiplex PCR, yet TCRdb's version contains in-frame clones alone and is incomplete. V and J calls and clone size come straight from that table; D and trimming were deduced from the DNA. The sample has about 33,000 clones; around 84% are singletons. Sample: peripheral blood. The sequence came from an elderly man with acute or convalescent COVID-19. The genes are TRBV5-1 and TRBJ2-7, with 9 bases identical to TRBD1. CDR3 DNA sequence: TGCGCCAGCAGCAAGAGACAGGGGGCCTACGAGCAGTACTTC. Its translation is CASSKRQGAYEQYF. The variable domain in full, with the rest retrieved from reference TRBV5-1 and TRBJ2-7, is KAGVTQTPRYLIKTRGQQVTLSCSPISGHRSVSWYQQTPGQGLQFLFEYFSETQRNKGNFPGRFSGRQFSNSRSEMNVSTLELGDSALYLCASSKRQGAYEQYFGPGTRLTVT.